This T cell receptor (beta chain) was sequenced in a study of shared clonotypes between healthy human individuals. V lost 8 bases and J 5 bases, leaving 16 bases between the germline ends. Germline values: CDR1 WNHNN, CDR2 SYGVQD (reference sequence). The CDR3 has 14 amino acids. Using immunoSEQ multiplex PCR, the repertoire was profiled, and TCRdb retains in-frame clones only, with some absent. Here the sample spans 400,000 to 500,000 clones, roughly four fifths being singletons. The TCR was taken from a woman in her forties in good health. Some clones in this sample may be carry-over from other donors' samples. The chain employs TRBV10-1 and TRBJ2-1; weak D call: TRBD2 (7 bases). The sequencing sample was made of PBMCs. This CDR3 is CASARGGTDNEQFF. In DNA, the CDR3 is TGCGCCAGCGCGAGGGGGGGGACCGACAATGAGCAGTTCTTC.